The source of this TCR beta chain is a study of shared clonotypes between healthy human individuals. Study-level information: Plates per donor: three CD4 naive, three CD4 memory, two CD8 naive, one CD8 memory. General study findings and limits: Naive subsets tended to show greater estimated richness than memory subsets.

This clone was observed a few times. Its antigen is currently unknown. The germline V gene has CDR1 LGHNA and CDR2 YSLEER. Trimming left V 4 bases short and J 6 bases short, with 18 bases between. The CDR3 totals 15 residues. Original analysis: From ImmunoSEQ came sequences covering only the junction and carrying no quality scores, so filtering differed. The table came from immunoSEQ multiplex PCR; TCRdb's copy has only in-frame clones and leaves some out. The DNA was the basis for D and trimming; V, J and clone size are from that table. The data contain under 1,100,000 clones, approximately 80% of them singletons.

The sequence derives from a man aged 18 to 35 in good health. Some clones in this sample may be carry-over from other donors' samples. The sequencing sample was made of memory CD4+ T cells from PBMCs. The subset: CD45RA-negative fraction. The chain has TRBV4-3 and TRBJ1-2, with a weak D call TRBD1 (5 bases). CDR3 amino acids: CASSPRREQWDGYTF. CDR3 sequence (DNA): TGCGCCAGCAGCCCCCGCAGGGAGCAGTGGGATGGCTACACCTTC.